The rows below give T cell receptor beta chains drawn from one sample of a study of OX40 agonist ivuxolimab in advanced cancers. Sequencing was performed with immunoSEQ multiplex PCR; in TCRdb, only in-frame clones are kept and a portion is missing. The sample has about 45,000 clones, around 80% seen once; the top ten hold 2.6%. Sample: CD4+ or CD8+ T cells sorted from blood, taken in a trial of the OX40 agonist ivuxolimab. All receptors derive from an adult with an advanced solid tumor such as melanoma, head and neck, liver or kidney cancer. CDR3s include the opening cysteine and the closing phenylalanine or tryptophan.

>TRBV4-2
CASSPRDREEKLFF
>TRBV30
CAWSSTKSPEQYF
>TRBV19
CASSIYRNTGELFF
>TRBV5-1
CASSSSGGVYEQYF
>TRBV5-4
CASSFGTNARYEQYF
>TRBV9
CASSSPTAEPGNTIYF
>TRBV4-3
CASSQDHRAASYGYTF
>TRBV10-3
CAIRGDRDYEQYF
>TRBV10-3
CAIRQVWNTEAFF
>TRBV15
CATSREQPIYEQYF
>TRBV6-5
CASSEGTYEQYF
>TRBV5-1
CASSLVRSPYEQYF
>TRBV4-1
CASSPGTASSYNSPLHF
>TRBV6-1
CASSAPSLAGKRGQFF
>TRBV6-1
CASSTAFNEKLFF
>TRBV10-3
CAISESGGGDTGELFF
>TRBV19
CASSRMGAGGDTQYF
>TRBV10-3
CAISERQGAGDTEAFF
>TRBV6-4
CASRYWGEPNEKLFF
>TRBV7-9
CASSDQGYGYTF
>TRBV4-2
CASSQEVGVGNIQYF
>TRBV15
CATRSPSGSYEQYF